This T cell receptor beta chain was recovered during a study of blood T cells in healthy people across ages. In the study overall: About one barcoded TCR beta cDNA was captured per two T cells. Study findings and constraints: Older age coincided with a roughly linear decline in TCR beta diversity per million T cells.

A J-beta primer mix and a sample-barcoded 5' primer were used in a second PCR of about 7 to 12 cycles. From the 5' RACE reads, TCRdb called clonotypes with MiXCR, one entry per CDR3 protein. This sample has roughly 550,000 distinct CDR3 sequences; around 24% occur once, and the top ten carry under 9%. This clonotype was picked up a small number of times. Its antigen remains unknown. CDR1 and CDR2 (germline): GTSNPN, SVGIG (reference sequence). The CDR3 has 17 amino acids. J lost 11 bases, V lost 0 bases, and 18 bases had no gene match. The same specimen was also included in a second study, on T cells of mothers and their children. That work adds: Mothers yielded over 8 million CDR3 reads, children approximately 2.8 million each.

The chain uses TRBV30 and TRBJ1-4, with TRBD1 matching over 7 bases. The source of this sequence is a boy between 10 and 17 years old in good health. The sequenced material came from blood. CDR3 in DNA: TGTGCCTGGAGTGTTCCGGGACAGACCTACCTAACGGAGAAACTGTTTTTT. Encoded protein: CAWSVPGQTYLTEKLFF.